This T cell receptor (beta chain) was observed in a study of blood T cells in healthy people across ages. Alongside a J-beta primer mix, a sample-barcoded 5' primer served in a second PCR lasting roughly 6 to 11 cycles. Each CDR3 protein gets one entry after TCRdb re-called the 5' RACE reads with MiXCR. The table has fewer than 1.5 million distinct CDR3 sequences, 42% seen once. This clonotype was picked up a small number of times. Antigen: not known. Study outcomes and limitations: Compared with aged donors, long-lived donors showed fewer expanded clones, suggesting selection. In older individuals, TCR beta diversity per million T cells was lower, falling roughly linearly with age.

Germline V gene sequence: CDR1 MNHEY, CDR2 SMNVEV (reference sequence). V was pared by 4 bases and J by 5 bases, with 11 bases of the junction left unmatched. The CDR3 runs 17 residues. The sequence was obtained from a woman aged 18 to 35 in good health. The chain uses TRBV27 and TRBJ2-3; 11 positions match TRBD2. The sample was blood. The CDR3 spells CASSSLAGGTSLDTQYF. DNA of the CDR3: TGTGCCAGCAGTTCCTTAGCGGGAGGGACGTCCCTAGATACGCAGTATTTT.